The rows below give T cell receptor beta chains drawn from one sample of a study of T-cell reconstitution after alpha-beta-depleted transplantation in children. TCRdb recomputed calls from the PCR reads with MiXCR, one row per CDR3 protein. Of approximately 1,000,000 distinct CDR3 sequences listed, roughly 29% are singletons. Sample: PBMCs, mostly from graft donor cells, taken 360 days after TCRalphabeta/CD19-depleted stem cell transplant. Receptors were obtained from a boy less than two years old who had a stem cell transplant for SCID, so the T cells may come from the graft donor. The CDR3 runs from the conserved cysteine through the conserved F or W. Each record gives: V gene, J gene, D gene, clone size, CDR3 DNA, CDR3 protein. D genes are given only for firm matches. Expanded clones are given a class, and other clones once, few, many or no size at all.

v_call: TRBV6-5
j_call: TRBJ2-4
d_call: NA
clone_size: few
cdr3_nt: TGTGCCAGCAGTTACTCCCAACGTCGAGCCAAAAACATTCAGTACTTC
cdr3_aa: CASSYSQRRAKNIQYF

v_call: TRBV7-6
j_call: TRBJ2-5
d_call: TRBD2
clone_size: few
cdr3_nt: TGTGCCAGTACGCCCGGGAGGGGGACGATTCTGGCAGAGACCCAGTACTTC
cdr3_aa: CASTPGRGTILAETQYF

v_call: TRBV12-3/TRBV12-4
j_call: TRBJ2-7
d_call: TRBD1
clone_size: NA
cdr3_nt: TGTGCCAGCAGCCTGGGGGGACAGGTTCCGGAGCAGTACTTC
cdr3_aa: CASSLGGQVPEQYF

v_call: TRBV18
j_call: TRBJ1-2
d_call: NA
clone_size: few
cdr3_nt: TGTGCCAGCTCCACAAAAGGTTTCGATGGCTACACCTTC
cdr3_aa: CASSTKGFDGYTF

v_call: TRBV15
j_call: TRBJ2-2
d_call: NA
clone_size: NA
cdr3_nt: TGTGCCACCAGCAGAGACAGGCGGAGCGGGGAGCTGTTTTTT
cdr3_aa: CATSRDRRSGELFF

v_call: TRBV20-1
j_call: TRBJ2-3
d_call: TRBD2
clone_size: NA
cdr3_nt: TGCAGTGCTACGTTAGCGGGGGGCCATCATCAGGGAACTAGCACAGATACGCAGTATTTT
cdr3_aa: CSATLAGGHHQGTSTDTQYF

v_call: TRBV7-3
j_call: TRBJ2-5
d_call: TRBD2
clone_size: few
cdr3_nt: TGTGCCAGCAGCTTAACCAAAGCGGGGGGGCTTGAGACCCAGTACTTC
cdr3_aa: CASSLTKAGGLETQYF

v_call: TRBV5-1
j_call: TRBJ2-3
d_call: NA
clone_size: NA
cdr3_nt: TGCGCCAGCAGCTTCCCGCGGACGGGGGATACGCAGTATTTT
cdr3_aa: CASSFPRTGDTQYF

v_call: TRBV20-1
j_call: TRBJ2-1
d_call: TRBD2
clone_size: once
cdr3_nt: TGCAGTGCTGGGTCAGGGCCTAGCGGGGCTTACAATGAGCAGTTCTTC
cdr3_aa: CSAGSGPSGAYNEQFF

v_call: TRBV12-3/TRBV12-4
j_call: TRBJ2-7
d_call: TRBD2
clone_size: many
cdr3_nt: TGTGCCAGCAGTTTCGGGCGGGGGGGAGTCGAGCAGTACTTC
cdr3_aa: CASSFGRGGVEQYF

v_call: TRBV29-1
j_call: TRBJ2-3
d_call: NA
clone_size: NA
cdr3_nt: TGCAGCGTAGAACTTGGACGGGGCACAGATACGCAGTATTTT
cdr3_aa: CSVELGRGTDTQYF

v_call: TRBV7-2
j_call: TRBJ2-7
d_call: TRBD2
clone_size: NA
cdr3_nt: TGTGCCAGCAGCGCCAGCGGGGGAACCTACGAGCAGTACTTC
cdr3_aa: CASSASGGTYEQYF

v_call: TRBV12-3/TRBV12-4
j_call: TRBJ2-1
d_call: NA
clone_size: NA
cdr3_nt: TGTGCCAGCATAAAACGGGGAGCCTACAATGAGCAGTTCTTC
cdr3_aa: CASIKRGAYNEQFF

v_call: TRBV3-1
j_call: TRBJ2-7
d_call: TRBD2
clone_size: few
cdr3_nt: TGTGCCAGCAGCCAAGTTAGCGGGGGTCGCTACGAGCAGTACTTC
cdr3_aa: CASSQVSGGRYEQYF

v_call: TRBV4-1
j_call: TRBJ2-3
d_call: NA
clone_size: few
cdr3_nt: TGCGCCAGCAGCCCGACTAGTGGCCCTCTTAGCACAGATACGCAGTATTTT
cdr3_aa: CASSPTSGPLSTDTQYF

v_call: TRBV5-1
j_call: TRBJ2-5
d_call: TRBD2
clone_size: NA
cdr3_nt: TGCGCCAGCAGCTTCTCACACATCGGACTAGCGGGGGCCGGGGAGACCCAGTACTTC
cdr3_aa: CASSFSHIGLAGAGETQYF

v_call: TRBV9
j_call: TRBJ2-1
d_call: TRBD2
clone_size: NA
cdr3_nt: TGTGCCAGCAGCGATAGCGGGGAGCGACACAATGAGCAGTTCTTC
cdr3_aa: CASSDSGERHNEQFF

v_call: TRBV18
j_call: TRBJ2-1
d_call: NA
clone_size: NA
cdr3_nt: TGTGCCAGCTCACCACCGCTTGGCCTACCTGCGGGACGGGAATACAATGAGCAGTTCTTC
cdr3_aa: CASSPPLGLPAGREYNEQFF

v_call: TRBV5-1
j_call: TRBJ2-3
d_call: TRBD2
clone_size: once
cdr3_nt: TGCGCCAGCGCCCGACTAGCGGGGGCCGCCGAGGGCTGGGTTGATACGCAGTATTTT
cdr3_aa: CASARLAGAAEGWVDTQYF

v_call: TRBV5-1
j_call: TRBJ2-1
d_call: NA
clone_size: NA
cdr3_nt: TGCGCCAGCAGGCTATCAGACAGGACACATGAGCTGTTCTTC
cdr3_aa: CASRLSDRTHELFF

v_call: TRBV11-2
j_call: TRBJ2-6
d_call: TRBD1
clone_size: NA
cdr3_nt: TGTGCCAGCAGCTTAGGAGGGGGCGCAGCCTCTGGGGCCAACGTCCTGACTTTC
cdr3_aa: CASSLGGGAASGANVLTF

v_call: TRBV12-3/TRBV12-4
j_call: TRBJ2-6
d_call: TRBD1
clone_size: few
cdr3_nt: TGTGCCAGCAGAACAGGGGCAGGGGCCAACGTCCTGACTTTC
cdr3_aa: CASRTGAGANVLTF

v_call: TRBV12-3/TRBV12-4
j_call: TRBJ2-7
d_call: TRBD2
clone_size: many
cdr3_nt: TGTGCCAGCAGTTTTTCCGGGGGGACCTACGAGCAGTACTTC
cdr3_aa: CASSFSGGTYEQYF